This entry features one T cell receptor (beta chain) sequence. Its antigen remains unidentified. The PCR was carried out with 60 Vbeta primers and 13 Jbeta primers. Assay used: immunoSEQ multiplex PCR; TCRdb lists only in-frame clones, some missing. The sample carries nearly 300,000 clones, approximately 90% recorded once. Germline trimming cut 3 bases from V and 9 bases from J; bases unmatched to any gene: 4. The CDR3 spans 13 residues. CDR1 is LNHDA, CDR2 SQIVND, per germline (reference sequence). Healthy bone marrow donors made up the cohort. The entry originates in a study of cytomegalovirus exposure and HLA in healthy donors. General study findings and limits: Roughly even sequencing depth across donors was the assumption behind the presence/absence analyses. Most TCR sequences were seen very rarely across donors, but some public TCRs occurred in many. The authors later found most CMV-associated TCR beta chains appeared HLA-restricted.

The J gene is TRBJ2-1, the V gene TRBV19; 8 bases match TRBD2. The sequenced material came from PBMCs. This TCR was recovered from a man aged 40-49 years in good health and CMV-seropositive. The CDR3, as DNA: TGTGCCAGTAGTATGACTAGCGCCGGTGAGCAGTTCTTC. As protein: CASSMTSAGEQFF. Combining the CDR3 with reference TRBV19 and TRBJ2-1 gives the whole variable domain DGGITQSPKYLFRKEGQNVTLSCEQNLNHDAMYWYRQDPGQGLRLIYYSQIVNDFQKGDIAEGYSVSREKKESFPLTVTSAQKNPTAFYLCASSMTSAGEQFFGPGTRLTVL.